This T cell receptor (beta chain) was obtained from a study of OX40 agonist ivuxolimab in advanced cancers. The length of the CDR3 is 13 residues. The junction had 4 bases not matched to a gene; V was cut back by 6 bases and J by 4 bases. The V gene's germline CDR1 is MNHNS and CDR2 SASEGT. Study results and caveats: Average numbers of expanded clones were greater in CD8+ T cells than in CD4+. At 0.1 to 3.0 mg/kg and by week 6, CD4+ and CD8+ T cells in the blood had expanded clonally.

Researchers took blood at baseline, on cycle 4 day 1, and on cycle 7 day 1. Produced via immunoSEQ multiplex PCR; TCRdb's table is partial and in-frame only. The data contain about 58,000 clones, roughly nine tenths of them singletons. With regard to this clone: Its antigen remains unknown.

This sample comprised CD4+ or CD8+ T cells sorted from blood, obtained in a trial of the OX40 agonist ivuxolimab. This TCR was recovered from an adult with an advanced solid tumor such as melanoma, head and neck, liver or kidney cancer. The chain combines TRBV6-1 with TRBJ2-7; 9 bases fit TRBD1. The CDR3 DNA reads as TGTGCCAGCAGGGGGACAGGGTTGTACGAGCAGTACTTC. It specifies CASRGTGLYEQYF.